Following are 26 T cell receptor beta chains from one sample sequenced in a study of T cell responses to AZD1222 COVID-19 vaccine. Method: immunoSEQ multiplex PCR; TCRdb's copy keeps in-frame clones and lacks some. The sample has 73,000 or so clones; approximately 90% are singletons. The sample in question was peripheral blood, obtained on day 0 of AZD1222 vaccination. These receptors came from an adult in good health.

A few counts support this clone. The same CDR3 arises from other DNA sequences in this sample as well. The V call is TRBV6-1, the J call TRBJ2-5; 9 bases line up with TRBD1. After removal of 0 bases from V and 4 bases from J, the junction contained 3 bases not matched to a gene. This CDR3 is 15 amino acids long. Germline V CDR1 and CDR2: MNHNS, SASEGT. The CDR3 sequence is CASSEATGGAETQYF. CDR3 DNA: TGTGCCAGCAGTGAAGCTACAGGGGGCGCAGAGACCCAGTACTTC.

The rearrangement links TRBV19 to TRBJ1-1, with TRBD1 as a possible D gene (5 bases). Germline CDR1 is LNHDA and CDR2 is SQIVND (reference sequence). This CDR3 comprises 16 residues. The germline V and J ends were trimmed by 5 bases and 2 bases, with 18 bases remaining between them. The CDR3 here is CASSSNARQTNTEAFF. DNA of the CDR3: TGTGCCAGTAGTTCCAATGCCCGACAGACCAACACTGAAGCTTTCTTT. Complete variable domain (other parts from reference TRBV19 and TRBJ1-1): DGGITQSPKYLFRKEGQNVTLSCEQNLNHDAMYWYRQDPGQGLRLIYYSQIVNDFQKGDIAEGYSVSREKKESFPLTVTSAQKNPTAFYLCASSSNARQTNTEAFFGQGTRLTVV.

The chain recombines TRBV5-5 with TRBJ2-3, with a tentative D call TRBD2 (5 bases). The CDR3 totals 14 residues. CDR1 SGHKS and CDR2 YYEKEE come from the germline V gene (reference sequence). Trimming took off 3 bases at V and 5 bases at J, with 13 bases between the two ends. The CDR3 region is CASSSPQGGDTQYF. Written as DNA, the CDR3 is TGTGCCAGCAGCTCCCCACAAGGAGGAGATACGCAGTATTTT.

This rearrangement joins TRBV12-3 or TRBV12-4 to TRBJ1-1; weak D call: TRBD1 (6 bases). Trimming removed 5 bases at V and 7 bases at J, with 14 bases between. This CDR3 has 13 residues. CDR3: CASSNRVYGEAFF. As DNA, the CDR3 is TGTGCCAGCAGTAACAGGGTTTACGGTGAAGCTTTCTTT.

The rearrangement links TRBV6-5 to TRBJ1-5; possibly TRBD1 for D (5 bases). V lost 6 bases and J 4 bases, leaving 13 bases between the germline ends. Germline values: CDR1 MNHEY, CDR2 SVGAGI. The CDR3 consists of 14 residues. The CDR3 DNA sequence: TGTGCCAGCAGCCAAGGACAAATTAATCAGCCCCAGCATTTT. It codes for CASSQGQINQPQHF.

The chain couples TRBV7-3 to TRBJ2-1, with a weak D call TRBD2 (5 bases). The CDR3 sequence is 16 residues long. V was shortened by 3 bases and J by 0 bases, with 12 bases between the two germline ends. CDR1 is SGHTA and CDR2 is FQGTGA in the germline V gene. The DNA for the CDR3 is TGTGCCAGCAGCTTTGGAGCGGCCCGCTCCTACAATGAGCAGTTCTTC. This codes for CASSFGAARSYNEQFF. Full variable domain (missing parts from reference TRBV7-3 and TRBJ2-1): GAGVSQTPSNKVTEKGKYVELRCDPISGHTALYWYRQSLGQGPEFLIYFQGTGAADDSGLPNDRFFAVRPEGSVSTLKIQRTERGDSAVYLCASSFGAARSYNEQFFGPGTRLTVL.

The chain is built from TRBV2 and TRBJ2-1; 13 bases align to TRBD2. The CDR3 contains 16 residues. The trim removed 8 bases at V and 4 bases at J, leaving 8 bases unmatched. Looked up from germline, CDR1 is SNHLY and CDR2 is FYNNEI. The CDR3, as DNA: TGTGCCAGCGCTAATTCGGGACTAGCGGGGTACAATGAGCAGTTCTTC. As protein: CASANSGLAGYNEQFF.

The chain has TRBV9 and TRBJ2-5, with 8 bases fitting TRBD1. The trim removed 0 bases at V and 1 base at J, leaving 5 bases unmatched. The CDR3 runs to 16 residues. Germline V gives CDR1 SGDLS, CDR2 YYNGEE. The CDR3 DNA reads TGTGCCAGCAGCGTAGCTGTCGGGACAGGCCAAGAGACCCAGTACTTC. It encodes CASSVAVGTGQETQYF.

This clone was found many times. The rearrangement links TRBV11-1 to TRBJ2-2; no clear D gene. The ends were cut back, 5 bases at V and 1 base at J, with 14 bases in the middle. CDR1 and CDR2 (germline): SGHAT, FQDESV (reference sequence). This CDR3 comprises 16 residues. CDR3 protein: CASSPNSDLNTGELFF. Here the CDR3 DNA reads TGTGCCAGCAGCCCGAACAGCGATCTGAACACCGGGGAGCTGTTTTTT.

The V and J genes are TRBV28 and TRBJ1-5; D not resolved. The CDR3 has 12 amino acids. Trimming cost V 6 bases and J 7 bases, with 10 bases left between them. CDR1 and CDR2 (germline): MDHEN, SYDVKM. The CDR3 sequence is CASRGRRQPQHF. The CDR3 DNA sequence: TGTGCCAGCAGAGGTCGTCGGCAGCCCCAGCATTTT.

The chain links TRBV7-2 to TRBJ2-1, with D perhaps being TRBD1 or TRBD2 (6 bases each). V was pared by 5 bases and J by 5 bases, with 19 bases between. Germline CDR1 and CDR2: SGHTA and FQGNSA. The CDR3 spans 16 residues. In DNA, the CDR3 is TGTGCCAGCAGCCCCGGGGGCGTGCGAGGGAACAATGAGCAGTTCTTC. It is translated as CASSPGGVRGNNEQFF. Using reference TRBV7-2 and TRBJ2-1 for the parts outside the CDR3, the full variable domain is GAGVSQSPSNKVTEKGKDVELRCDPISGHTALYWYRQSLGQGLEFLIYFQGNSAPDKSGLPSDRFSAERTGGSVSTLTIQRTQQEDSAVYLCASSPGGVRGNNEQFFGPGTRLTVL.

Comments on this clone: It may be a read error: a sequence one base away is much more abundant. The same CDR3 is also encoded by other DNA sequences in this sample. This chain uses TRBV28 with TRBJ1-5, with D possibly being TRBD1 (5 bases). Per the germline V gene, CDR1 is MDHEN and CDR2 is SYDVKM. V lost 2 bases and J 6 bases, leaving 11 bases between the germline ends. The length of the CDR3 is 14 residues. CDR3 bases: TGTGCCAGCAGTTTACGGGGTGGGGGTCAGCCCCAGCATTTT. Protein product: CASSLRGGGQPQHF.

The CDR3 protein is CASSGGGMAGKNIQYF. The CDR3 DNA follows: TGTGCCAGCAGCGGGGGAGGGATGGCGGGCAAAAACATTCAGTACTTC. The gene calls are TRBV7-2 and TRBJ2-4, with 7 positions matching TRBD2. There are 16 residues in the CDR3. V dropped 5 bases and J dropped 3; count of bases not matched to a gene: 10. Germline V gene data show CDR1 as SGHTA and CDR2 as FQGNSA.

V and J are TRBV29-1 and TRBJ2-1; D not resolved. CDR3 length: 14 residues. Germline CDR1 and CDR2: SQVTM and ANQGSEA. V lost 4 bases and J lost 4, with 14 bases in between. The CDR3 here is CSVAEIIEYNEQFF. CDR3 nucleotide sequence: TGCAGCGTTGCCGAAATTATAGAGTACAATGAGCAGTTCTTC.

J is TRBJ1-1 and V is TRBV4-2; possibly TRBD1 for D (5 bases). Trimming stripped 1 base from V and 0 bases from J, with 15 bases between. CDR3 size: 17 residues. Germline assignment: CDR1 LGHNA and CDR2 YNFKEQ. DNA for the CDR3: TGTGCCAGCAGCCAAGGTGACAGCGGAACCATGAACACTGAAGCTTTCTTT. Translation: CASSQGDSGTMNTEAFF.

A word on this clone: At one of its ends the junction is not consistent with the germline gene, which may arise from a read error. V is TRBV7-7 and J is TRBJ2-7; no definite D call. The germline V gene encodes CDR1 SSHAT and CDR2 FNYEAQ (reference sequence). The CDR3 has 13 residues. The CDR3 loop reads CASSLLIGYEQYF. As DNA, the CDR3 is TGTGCTAGCAGCTTATTGATCGGGTACGAGCAGTACTTC.

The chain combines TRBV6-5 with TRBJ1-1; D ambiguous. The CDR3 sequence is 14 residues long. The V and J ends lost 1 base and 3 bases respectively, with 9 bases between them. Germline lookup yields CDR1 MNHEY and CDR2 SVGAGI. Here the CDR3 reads CASSYLLSDTEAFF. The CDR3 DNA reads TGTGCCAGCAGTTACTTGCTTTCGGACACTGAAGCTTTCTTT.

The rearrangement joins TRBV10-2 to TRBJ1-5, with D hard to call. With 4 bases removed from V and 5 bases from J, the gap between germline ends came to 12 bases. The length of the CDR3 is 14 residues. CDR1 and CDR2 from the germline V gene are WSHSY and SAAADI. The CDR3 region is CASSAHSLYQPQHF. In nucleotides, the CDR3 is TGCGCCAGCAGTGCCCACAGCTTATATCAGCCCCAGCATTTT.

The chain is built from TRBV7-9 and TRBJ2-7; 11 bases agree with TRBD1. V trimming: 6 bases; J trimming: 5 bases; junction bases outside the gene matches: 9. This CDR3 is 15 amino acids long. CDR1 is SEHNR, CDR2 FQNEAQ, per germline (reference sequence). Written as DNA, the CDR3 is TGTGCCAGCAGTTACGGACAGGGGGCAGCTGACGAGCAGTACTTC. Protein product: CASSYGQGAADEQYF.

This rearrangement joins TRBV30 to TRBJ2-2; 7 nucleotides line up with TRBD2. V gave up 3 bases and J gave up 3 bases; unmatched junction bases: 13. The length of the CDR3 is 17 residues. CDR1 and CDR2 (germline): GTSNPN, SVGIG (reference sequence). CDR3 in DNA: TGTGCCTGGAGCCGCCTTTGGGGAGGGAGGGACACCGGGGAGCTGTTTTTT. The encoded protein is CAWSRLWGGRDTGELFF.

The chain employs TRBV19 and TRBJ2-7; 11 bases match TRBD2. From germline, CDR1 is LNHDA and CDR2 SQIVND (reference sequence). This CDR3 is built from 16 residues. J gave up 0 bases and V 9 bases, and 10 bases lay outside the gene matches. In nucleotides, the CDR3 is TGTGCCAGCAGGAGGACTAGCGGGCCGAACTCCTACGAGCAGTACTTC. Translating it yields CASRRTSGPNSYEQYF. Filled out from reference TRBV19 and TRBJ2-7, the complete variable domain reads DGGITQSPKYLFRKEGQNVTLSCEQNLNHDAMYWYRQDPGQGLRLIYYSQIVNDFQKGDIAEGYSVSREKKESFPLTVTSAQKNPTAFYLCASRRTSGPNSYEQYFGPGTRLTVT.

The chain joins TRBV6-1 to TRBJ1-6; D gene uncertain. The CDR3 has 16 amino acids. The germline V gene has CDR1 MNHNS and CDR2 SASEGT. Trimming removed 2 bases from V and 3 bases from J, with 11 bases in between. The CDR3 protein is CASSEFVVNYNSPLHF. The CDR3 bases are TGTGCCAGCAGTGAATTTGTGGTGAACTATAATTCACCCCTCCACTTT.

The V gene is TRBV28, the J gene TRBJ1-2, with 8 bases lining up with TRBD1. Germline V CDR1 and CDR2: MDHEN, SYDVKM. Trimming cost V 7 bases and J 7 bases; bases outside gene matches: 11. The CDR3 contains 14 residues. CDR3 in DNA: TGTGCCAGCACGTTGGGCAGGGGGCAAGGTGGCTACACCTTC. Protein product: CASTLGRGQGGYTF.

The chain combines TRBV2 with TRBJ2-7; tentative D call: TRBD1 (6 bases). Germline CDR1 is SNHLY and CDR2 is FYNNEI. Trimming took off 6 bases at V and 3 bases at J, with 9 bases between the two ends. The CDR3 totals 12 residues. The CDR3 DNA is TGTGCCAGCAGCCCACAGGGCTACGAGCAGTACTTC. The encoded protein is CASSPQGYEQYF. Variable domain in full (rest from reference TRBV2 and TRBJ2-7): EPEVTQTPSHQVTQMGQEVILRCVPISNHLYFYWYRQILGQKVEFLVSFYNNEISEKSEIFDDQFSVERPDGSNFTLKIRSTKLEDSAMYFCASSPQGYEQYFGPGTRLTVT.

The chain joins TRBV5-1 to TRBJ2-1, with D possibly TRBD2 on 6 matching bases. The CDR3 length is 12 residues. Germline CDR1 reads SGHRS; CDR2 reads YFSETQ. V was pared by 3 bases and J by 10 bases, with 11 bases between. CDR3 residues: CASSYTAGEQFF. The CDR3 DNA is TGCGCCAGCAGCTACACCGCGGGGGAGCAGTTCTTC.

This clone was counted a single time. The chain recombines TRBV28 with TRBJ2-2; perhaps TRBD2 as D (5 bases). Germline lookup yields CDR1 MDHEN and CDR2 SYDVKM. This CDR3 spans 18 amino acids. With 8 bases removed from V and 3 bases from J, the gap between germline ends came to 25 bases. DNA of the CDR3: TGTGCCAGCGATTCCACACCAGCCCCGGGGTTCGACACCGGGGAGCTGTTTTTT. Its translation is CASDSTPAPGFDTGELFF. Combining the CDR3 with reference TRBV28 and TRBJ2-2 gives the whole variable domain DVKVTQSSRYLVKRTGEKVFLECVQDMDHENMFWYRQDPGLGLRLIYFSYDVKMKEKGDIPEGYSVSREKKERFSLILESASTNQTSMYLCASDSTPAPGFDTGELFFGEGSRLTVL.